The 21 T cell receptor beta chains below were found in one sample sequenced in a study of blood T cell repertoires in COVID-19. Method: immunoSEQ multiplex PCR; TCRdb's copy keeps in-frame clones and lacks some. The sample includes 200,000 to 300,000 clones, 86% seen only once; the top ten take about 10%. The sequencing sample was made of peripheral blood. These receptors came from a man aged 35 to 55 who had recovered from COVID-19.

The rearrangement links TRBV7-2 to TRBJ1-2; tentative D call: TRBD1 (6 bases). Germline V gene lookup returns CDR1 SGHTA and CDR2 FQGNSA. V lost 3 bases, J lost 4 bases, and 12 bases lay in between. The CDR3 spans 14 residues. The CDR3 nucleotides are TGTGCCAGCAGCTTCGGACAGAATACCTATGGCTACACCTTC. Translated: CASSFGQNTYGYTF.

V gene TRBV11-2 combines with J gene TRBJ1-1, with a weak D call TRBD1 (5 bases). CDR1 SGHAT and CDR2 FQNNGV come from the germline V gene. Trimming took off 8 bases at V and 1 base at J, with 14 bases between the two ends. The length of the CDR3 is 14 residues. The CDR3 bases are TGTGCCAGCGGGCTCTGGGGGGGGAACACTGAAGCTTTCTTT. Protein sequence: CASGLWGGNTEAFF.

This clone was picked up one time. This chain joins TRBV7-2 and TRBJ2-5, with D maybe TRBD1 (6 bases). This CDR3 region has 15 residues. The V end lost 3 bases, the J end lost 4 bases, and 15 bases lay between the germline ends. CDR1 and CDR2 from the germline V gene are SGHTA and FQGNSA. The CDR3 sequence is CASSFVAGARETQYF. The CDR3 DNA follows: TGTGCCAGCAGCTTTGTTGCAGGGGCGAGAGAGACCCAGTACTTC.

The chain is built from TRBV6-2 or TRBV6-3 and TRBJ1-2; 10 bases are shared with TRBD1. Germline V gene sequence: CDR1 MNHEY, CDR2 SVGEGT. The CDR3 contains 13 residues. The J segment lost 8 bases and the V segment lost 2 bases, leaving 2 bases of the junction unmatched. The chain's CDR3 is CASSYGTGVGYTF. The DNA for the CDR3 is TGTGCCAGCAGTTACGGGACAGGGGTCGGCTACACCTTC.

Of note for this clone: At one boundary the junction diverges from the germline segment, which might be a read error. V gene TRBV4-3 combines with J gene TRBJ2-2, with D possibly being TRBD1 (6 bases). The V gene's germline CDR1 is LGHNA and CDR2 YSLEER. The CDR3 loop spans 15 amino acids. DNA for the CDR3: TGCGCCAGCAGTAAAGGGGGTGCGAAGACCGGGGAGCTGTTTTTT. Translated: CASSKGGAKTGELFF.

This clone was counted only a few times. The chain joins TRBV15 to TRBJ2-5; TRBD2 matches 11 bases. The V gene's germline CDR1 is LNHNV and CDR2 YYDKDF (reference sequence). The CDR3 contains 17 residues. J was trimmed by 4 bases and V by 2 bases; bases with no gene match: 9. Here the CDR3 DNA reads TGTGCCACCAGCAGATATCCTAGCGGGGGGTCGGGAGAGACCCAGTACTTC. It specifies CATSRYPSGGSGETQYF.

The chain uses TRBV11-3 and TRBJ2-1; 15 bases map to TRBD2. The CDR3 loop spans 16 amino acids. In germline, CDR1 is SGHNT, CDR2 YENEEA. V dropped 4 bases and J dropped 4; count of bases not matched to a gene: 2. In nucleotides, the CDR3 is TGTGCCAGCAGCTCCGGACTAGCGGGAGGGTACAATGAGCAGTTCTTC. It codes for CASSSGLAGGYNEQFF.

The chain links TRBV29-1 to TRBJ2-7; TRBD2 might be the D (6 bases). Germline CDR1 SQVTM, CDR2 ANQGSEA. The CDR3 consists of 13 residues. V was cut by 4 bases and J by 5 bases, with 15 bases left in between. The CDR3 sequence: CSVGGGSVNEQYF. CDR3 nucleotides: TGCAGCGTTGGAGGAGGGTCCGTCAACGAGCAGTACTTC.

This clone appeared a few times. The chain links TRBV7-9 to TRBJ1-5, with D perhaps matching TRBD1 (5 bases). The CDR3 covers 17 residues. Germline CDR1 is SEHNR and CDR2 is FQNEAQ (reference sequence). The V end lost 1 base, the J end lost 4 bases, and 17 bases lay between the germline ends. The DNA of the CDR3 is TGTGCCAGCAGCTTAGGCTCCGGGACGGGGGTAAATCAGCCCCAGCATTTT. Protein sequence: CASSLGSGTGVNQPQHF. The full variable domain, its missing parts supplied by reference TRBV7-9 and TRBJ1-5, is DTGVSQNPRHKITKRGQNVTFRCDPISEHNRLYWYRQTLGQGPEFLTYFQNEAQLEKSRLLSDRFSAERPKGSFSTLEIQRTEQGDSAMYLCASSLGSGTGVNQPQHFGDGTRLSIL.

This sequence joins TRBV12-3 or TRBV12-4 and TRBJ2-3; D is possibly TRBD2 (6 bases). V was clipped by 2 bases and J by 11 bases, with 8 bases between them. The CDR3 contains 11 residues. Here the CDR3 reads CASSLLGLQYF. As DNA, the CDR3 is TGTGCCAGCAGTTTACTGGGACTGCAGTATTTT.

The chain joins TRBV27 to TRBJ2-7, with D perhaps matching TRBD2 (5 bases). Looked up from germline, CDR1 is MNHEY and CDR2 is SMNVEV (reference sequence). The CDR3 contains 17 residues. V lost 2 bases and J lost 7, with 24 bases in between. The CDR3, as DNA: TGTGCCAGCAGTTTAAGCAGGACTGGACGACTATTGGGGGAGCAGTACTTC. It codes for CASSLSRTGRLLGEQYF.

The chain is built from TRBV15 and TRBJ2-7; 9 bases fit TRBD2. Germline V gene data show CDR1 as LNHNV and CDR2 as YYDKDF (reference sequence). Trimming at V came to 4 bases and at J to 5 bases, leaving 6 bases not matched to a gene. CDR3 length: 14 amino acids. The CDR3 sequence: CATSIRLAGDEQYF. The CDR3 DNA sequence: TGTGCCACCAGCATAAGGTTAGCGGGAGACGAGCAGTACTTC.

The V and J genes are TRBV3-1 (or the pseudogene TRBV3-2) and TRBJ1-2; 7 bases align to TRBD1. Germline V CDR1 and CDR2: LGHDT, YNNKEL (reference sequence). There are 15 residues in the CDR3. With V trimmed by 1 base and J by 5 bases, 7 bases remained unmatched. CDR3 region: CASSQAQAGGYGYTF. In DNA form, the CDR3 reads TGTGCCAGCAGCCAAGCTCAAGCAGGGGGATATGGCTACACCTTC.

The V call is TRBV12-3 or TRBV12-4, the J call TRBJ2-5; D is unresolved. V was shortened by 7 bases and J by 0 bases, with 9 bases between the two germline ends. The CDR3 spans 13 residues. This CDR3 reads CASTLTYQETQYF. In nucleotides, the CDR3 is TGTGCCAGCACCTTGACTTACCAAGAGACCCAGTACTTC.

This rearrangement joins TRBV6-2 or TRBV6-3 to TRBJ2-5; 8 positions agree with TRBD2. This CDR3 is built from 16 residues. V gave up 6 bases and J gave up 2 bases; unmatched junction bases: 11. The germline CDR1 and CDR2 sequences are MNHEY and SVGEGT. The CDR3 loop is CASSTSGRGRQETQYF. Here the CDR3 DNA reads TGTGCCAGCAGCACTAGCGGCAGGGGCCGGCAAGAGACCCAGTACTTC.

This chain uses TRBV2 with TRBJ2-1; 7 bases line up with TRBD2. V lost 5 bases to trimming and J lost 10 bases; unmatched junction nucleotides: 14. The germline CDR1 and CDR2 sequences are SNHLY and FYNNEI. This CDR3 spans 15 amino acids. The DNA of the CDR3 is TGTGCCAGCAGTTCTACGGGGGAGGGCTGGCGGGAGCAGTTCTTC. Translation: CASSSTGEGWREQFF.

The chain joins TRBV5-6 to TRBJ1-6, with D possibly matching TRBD1 (5 bases). The CDR3 has 15 amino acids. Trimming stripped 0 bases from V and 10 bases from J, with 14 bases between. Germline lookup yields CDR1 SGHDT and CDR2 YYEEEE. CDR3 bases: TGTGCCAGCAGCTTGGCCGGGGCGGGAGGGTCACCCCTCCACTTT. As protein: CASSLAGAGGSPLHF.

V is TRBV10-2 and J is TRBJ2-7, with D maybe TRBD2 (5 bases). Germline CDR1 reads WSHSY; CDR2 reads SAAADI. The CDR3 totals 13 residues. Trimming stripped 6 bases from V and 3 bases from J, with 12 bases between. Written as DNA, the CDR3 is TGCGCCAGCAGCCGAAACGGGGACTACGAGCAGTACTTC. This codes for CASSRNGDYEQYF.

The J gene is TRBJ2-7, the V gene TRBV4-3, with 7 bases that match TRBD2. This CDR3 has 17 residues. Germline CDR1 is LGHNA and CDR2 is YSLEER. V gave up 0 bases and J gave up 0 bases; unmatched junction bases: 8. CDR3 residues: CASSQDYGRGNSYEQYF. The CDR3 nucleotides are TGCGCCAGCAGCCAAGATTACGGGCGGGGGAACTCCTACGAGCAGTACTTC.

This clone was detected once. The rearrangement joins TRBV7-2 to TRBJ2-2; maybe TRBD2 (5 bases). Trimming took off 0 bases at V and 6 bases at J, with 11 bases between the two ends. The germline V gene encodes CDR1 SGHTA and CDR2 FQGNSA. CDR3 length: 15 residues. The CDR3 nucleotides are TGTGCCAGCAGCTTAGCGCTTGCGGGTTCCGGGGAGCTGTTTTTT. Protein: CASSLALAGSGELFF.

This sequence joins TRBV2 and TRBJ1-2; 7 nucleotides match TRBD1. The J segment lost 2 bases and the V segment lost 7 bases, leaving 10 bases of the junction unmatched. Germline V gene lookup returns CDR1 SNHLY and CDR2 FYNNEI. The CDR3 runs 15 residues. The CDR3 DNA is TGTGCCAGCACCTCAGAGACAGGGCACAACTATGGCTACACCTTC. It specifies CASTSETGHNYGYTF.